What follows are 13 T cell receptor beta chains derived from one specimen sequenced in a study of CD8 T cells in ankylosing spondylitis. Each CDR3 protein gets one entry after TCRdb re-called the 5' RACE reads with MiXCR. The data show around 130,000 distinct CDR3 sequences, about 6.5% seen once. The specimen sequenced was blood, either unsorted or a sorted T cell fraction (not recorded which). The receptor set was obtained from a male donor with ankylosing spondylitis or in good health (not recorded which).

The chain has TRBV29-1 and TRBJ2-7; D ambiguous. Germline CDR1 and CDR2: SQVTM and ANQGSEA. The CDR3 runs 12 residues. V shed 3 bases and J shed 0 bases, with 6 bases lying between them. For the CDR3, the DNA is TGCAGCGTTGAGGTCAGCTCCTACGAGCAGTACTTC. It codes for CSVEVSSYEQYF.

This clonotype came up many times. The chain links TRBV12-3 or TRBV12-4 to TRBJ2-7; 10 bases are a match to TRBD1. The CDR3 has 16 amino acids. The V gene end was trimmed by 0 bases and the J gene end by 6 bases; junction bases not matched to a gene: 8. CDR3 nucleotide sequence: TGTGCCAGCAGTTTAGCACTGACAGGGGGCGTCACCGAGCAGTACTTC. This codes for CASSLALTGGVTEQYF.

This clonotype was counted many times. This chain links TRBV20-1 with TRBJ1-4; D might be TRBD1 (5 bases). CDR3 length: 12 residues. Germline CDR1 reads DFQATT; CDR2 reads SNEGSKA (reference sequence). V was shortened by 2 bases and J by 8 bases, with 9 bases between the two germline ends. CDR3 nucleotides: TGCAGTGCTAGAACAGGAAGCGAAAAACTGTTTTTT. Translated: CSARTGSEKLFF.

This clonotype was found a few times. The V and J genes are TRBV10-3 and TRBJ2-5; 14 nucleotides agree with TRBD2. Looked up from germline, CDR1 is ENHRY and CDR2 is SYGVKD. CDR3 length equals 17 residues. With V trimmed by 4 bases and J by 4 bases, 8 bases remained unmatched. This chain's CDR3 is CAISAVTSGGAGETQYF. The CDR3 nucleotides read TGTGCCATCAGTGCAGTGACTAGCGGGGGGGCCGGAGAGACCCAGTACTTC.

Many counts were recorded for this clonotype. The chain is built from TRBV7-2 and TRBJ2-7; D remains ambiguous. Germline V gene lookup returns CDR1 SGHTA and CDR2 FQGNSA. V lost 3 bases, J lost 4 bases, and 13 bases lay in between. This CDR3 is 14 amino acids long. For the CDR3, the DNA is TGTGCCAGCAGCTTGAAAGACGGACCTTACGAGCAGTACTTC. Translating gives CASSLKDGPYEQYF. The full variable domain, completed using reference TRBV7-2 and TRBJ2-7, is GAGVSQSPSNKVTEKGKDVELRCDPISGHTALYWYRQSLGQGLEFLIYFQGNSAPDKSGLPSDRFSAERTGGSVSTLTIQRTQQEDSAVYLCASSLKDGPYEQYFGPGTRLTVT.

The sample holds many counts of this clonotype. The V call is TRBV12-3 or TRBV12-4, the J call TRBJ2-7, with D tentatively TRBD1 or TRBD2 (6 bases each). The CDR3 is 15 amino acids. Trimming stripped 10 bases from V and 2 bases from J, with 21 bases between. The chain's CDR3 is CAIGRGGPNPYEQYF. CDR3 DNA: TGTGCCATCGGACGTGGGGGGCCGAACCCCTACGAGCAGTACTTC.

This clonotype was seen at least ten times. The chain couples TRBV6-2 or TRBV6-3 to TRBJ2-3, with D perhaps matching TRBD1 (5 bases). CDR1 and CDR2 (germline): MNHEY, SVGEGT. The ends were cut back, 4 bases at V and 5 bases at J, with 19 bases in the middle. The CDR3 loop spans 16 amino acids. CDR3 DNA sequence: TGTGCCAGCAGTTTACGACAGCACCGGAGAGGAGATACGCAGTATTTT. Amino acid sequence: CASSLRQHRRGDTQYF.

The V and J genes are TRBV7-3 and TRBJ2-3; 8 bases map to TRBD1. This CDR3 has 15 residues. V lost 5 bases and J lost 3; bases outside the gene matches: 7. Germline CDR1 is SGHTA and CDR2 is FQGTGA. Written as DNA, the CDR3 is TGTGCCAGCAGCATACTGGGACAGGTGACAGATACGCAGTATTTT. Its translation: CASSILGQVTDTQYF.

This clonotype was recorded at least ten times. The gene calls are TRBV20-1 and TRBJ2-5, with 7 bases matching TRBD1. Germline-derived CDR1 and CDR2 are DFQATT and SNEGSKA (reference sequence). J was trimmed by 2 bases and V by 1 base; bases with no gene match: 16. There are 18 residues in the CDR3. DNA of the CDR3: TGCAGTGCTAGAGCAAAAAAACGAGGTGGACAGGTTCAAGAGACCCAGTACTTC. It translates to CSARAKKRGGQVQETQYF.

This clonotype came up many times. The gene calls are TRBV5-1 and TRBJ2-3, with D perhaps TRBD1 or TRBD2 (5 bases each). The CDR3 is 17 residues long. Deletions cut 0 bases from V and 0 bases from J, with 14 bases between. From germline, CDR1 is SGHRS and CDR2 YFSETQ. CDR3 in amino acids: CASSLGSGTESTDTQYF. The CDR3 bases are TGCGCCAGCAGCTTGGGCTCAGGGACGGAGAGCACAGATACGCAGTATTTT.

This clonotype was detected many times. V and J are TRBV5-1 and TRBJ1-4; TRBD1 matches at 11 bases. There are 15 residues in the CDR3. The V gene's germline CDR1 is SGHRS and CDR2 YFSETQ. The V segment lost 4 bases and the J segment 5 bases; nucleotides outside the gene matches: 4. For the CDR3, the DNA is TGCGCCAGCAGCCTCCGGACAGGGGGCAATGAAAAACTGTTTTTT. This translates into CASSLRTGGNEKLFF.

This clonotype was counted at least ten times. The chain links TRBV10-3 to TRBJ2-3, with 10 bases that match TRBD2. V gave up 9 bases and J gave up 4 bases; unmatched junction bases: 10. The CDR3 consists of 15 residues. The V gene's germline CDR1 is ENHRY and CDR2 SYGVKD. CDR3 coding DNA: TGTGCCATAACATCTAGCGGGGGAAGTTCAGATACGCAGTATTTT. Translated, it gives CAITSSGGSSDTQYF.

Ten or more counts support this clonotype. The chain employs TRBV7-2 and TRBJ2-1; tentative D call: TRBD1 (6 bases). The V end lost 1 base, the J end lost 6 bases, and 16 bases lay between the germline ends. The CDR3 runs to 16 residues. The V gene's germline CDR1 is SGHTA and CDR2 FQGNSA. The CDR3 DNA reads TGTGCCAGCAGCTTAGGGGGGCCCATAGGGGTCAATGAGCAGTTCTTC. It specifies CASSLGGPIGVNEQFF.